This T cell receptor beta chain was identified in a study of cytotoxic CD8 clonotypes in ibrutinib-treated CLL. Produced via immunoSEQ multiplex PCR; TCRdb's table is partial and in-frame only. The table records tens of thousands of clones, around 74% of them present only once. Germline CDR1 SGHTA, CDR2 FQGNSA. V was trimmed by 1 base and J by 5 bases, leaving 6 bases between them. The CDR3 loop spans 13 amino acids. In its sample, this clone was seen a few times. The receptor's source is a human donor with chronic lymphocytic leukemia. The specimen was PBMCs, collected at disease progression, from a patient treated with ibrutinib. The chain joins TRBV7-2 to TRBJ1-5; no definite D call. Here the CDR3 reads CASSLGGDQPQHF. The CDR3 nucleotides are TGTGCCAGCAGCTTAGGCGGGGATCAGCCCCAGCATTTT.